These 23 T cell receptor beta chains were sequenced from one sample in a study of T cells in Graves' hyperthyroidism and ophthalmopathy. Amplification of TCR beta CDR3 regions used RNA as the template. TCR CDR3 regions were first amplified by RT-PCR with HTBI primers. TCRdb reanalysed the multiplex PCR reads using MiXCR and keeps one entry per CDR3 protein. The sample records about 590,000 distinct CDR3 sequences, about 14% being singletons. The specimen sequenced was blood. Source of these receptors: a woman in her late teens or twenties with Graves' ophthalmopathy.

This clonotype was seen many times. The rearrangement joins TRBV24-1 to TRBJ2-1, with D maybe TRBD1 (6 bases). The CDR3 extends over 18 amino acids. V lost 3 bases to trimming and J lost 8 bases, with 25 bases between them. Germline V gene sequence: CDR1 KGHDR, CDR2 SFDVKD. CDR3: CATSDLPQQGRNSYEQFF. The CDR3 DNA is TGTGCCACCAGTGATCTTCCACAACAGGGCAGGAATTCGTATGAGCAGTTCTTC.

This clonotype has more than one count but fewer than ten. This sequence joins TRBV19 and TRBJ2-7; 9 bases are a match to TRBD1. This CDR3 contains 14 residues. Germline lookup yields CDR1 LNHDA and CDR2 SQIVND (reference sequence). Trimming cost V 5 bases and J 7 bases; bases outside gene matches: 9. CDR3 in DNA: TGTGCCAGTAGTCGAACCGGGACAGGGTGGGAGCAGTACTTC. It yields the protein CASSRTGTGWEQYF.

This clonotype was observed at least ten times. This rearrangement joins TRBV11-2 to TRBJ2-5; no reliable D call. Trimming removed 4 bases at V and 3 bases at J, with 15 bases between. CDR3 length: 15 residues. Germline V lookup: CDR1 SGHAT, CDR2 FQNNGV. In nucleotides, the CDR3 is TGTGCCAGCAGCTCCCTTGGGCAACAAAAAGAGACCCAGTACTTC. Its protein product is CASSSLGQQKETQYF.

Ten or more counts support this clonotype. The rearrangement joins TRBV5-1 to TRBJ1-1; the match to TRBD1 covers 7 bases. V dropped 6 bases and J dropped 8; count of bases not matched to a gene: 16. This CDR3 has 15 amino acids. The germline CDR1 and CDR2 sequences are SGHRS and YFSETQ. The CDR3 nucleotides are TGCGCCAGCACCGTAAAGGGGGCTTCACCCCGCGAAGCTTTCTTT. As protein: CASTVKGASPREAFF.

In this sample, this clonotype turned up a few times. This chain joins TRBV5-1 and TRBJ2-2; unclear D gene. V lost 6 bases to trimming and J lost 2 bases, with 5 bases between them. This CDR3 has 12 residues. Looked up from germline, CDR1 is SGHRS and CDR2 is YFSETQ. The CDR3 here is CASTLNTGELFF. CDR3 nucleotide sequence: TGCGCCAGCACTCTAAACACCGGGGAGCTGTTTTTT.

This clonotype was detected ten times or more. This chain links TRBV6-1 with TRBJ1-2; 9 positions agree with TRBD1. J lost 4 bases, V lost 2 bases, and 20 bases had no gene match. CDR1 and CDR2 from the germline V gene are MNHNS and SASEGT. The CDR3 is made up of 20 amino acids. This CDR3 is CASSEISTGTGRGSGYGYTF. The CDR3 nucleotides are TGTGCCAGCAGTGAAATCTCAACGGGGACAGGGAGGGGTAGTGGCTATGGCTACACCTTC.

This clonotype occurred many times. V usage is TRBV20-1 and J usage is TRBJ2-1; D call uncertain. Germline values: CDR1 DFQATT, CDR2 SNEGSKA (reference sequence). V lost 6 bases and J 10 bases, leaving 22 bases between the germline ends. The CDR3 spans 14 residues. The CDR3 loop is CSATDWWVGREQFF. The CDR3 DNA sequence: TGCAGTGCAACCGACTGGTGGGTGGGAAGGGAGCAGTTCTTC.

This clonotype was detected ten times or more. In nucleotides, the CDR3 is TGTGCCACCCCCCTCCCGCCTCGCGGGCTTCCCCAAAATCCTAGCACAGATACGCAGTATTTT. This sequence encodes CATPLPPRGLPQNPSTDTQYF. The rearrangement uses TRBV27 and TRBJ2-3; TRBD2 is a possible D gene (5 bases). Trimming took off 10 bases at V and 0 bases at J, with 35 bases between the two ends. Germline values: CDR1 MNHEY, CDR2 SMNVEV (reference sequence). There are 21 residues in the CDR3.

This clonotype was observed at least ten times. The chain employs TRBV2 and TRBJ2-3; D gene uncertain. This CDR3 is built from 12 residues. From germline, CDR1 is SNHLY and CDR2 FYNNEI. The germline V and J ends were trimmed by 2 bases and 6 bases, with 6 bases remaining between them. CDR3 nucleotides: TGTGCCAGCAGTGAACGCTCCGATACGCAGTATTTT. Translated, it gives CASSERSDTQYF.

This clonotype was observed a few times. The chain has TRBV9 and TRBJ1-5; D gene ambiguous. In germline, CDR1 is SGDLS, CDR2 YYNGEE. This CDR3 contains 13 residues. V was shortened by 4 bases and J by 7 bases, with 12 bases between the two germline ends. CDR3 DNA: TGTGCCAGCAGCCTCGATCTAGGGCAGCCCCAGCATTTT. Translated, it gives CASSLDLGQPQHF.

This clonotype was recorded at least ten times. The chain couples TRBV7-2 to TRBJ1-4, with TRBD1 matching 9 bases. The CDR3 has 15 residues. After removal of 5 bases from V and 8 bases from J, the junction contained 9 bases not matched to a gene. Germline values: CDR1 SGHTA, CDR2 FQGNSA. The CDR3 DNA reads as TGTGCCAGCAGCCTTCCGGGACAGGGAGTCGAAAAACTGTTTTTT. This translates into CASSLPGQGVEKLFF. The complete variable domain, with remaining parts taken from reference TRBV7-2 and TRBJ1-4, reads GAGVSQSPSNKVTEKGKDVELRCDPISGHTALYWYRQSLGQGLEFLIYFQGNSAPDKSGLPSDRFSAERTGGSVSTLTIQRTQQEDSAVYLCASSLPGQGVEKLFFGSGTQLSVL.

The V and J genes are TRBV10-2 and TRBJ1-1, with D unclear. Germline V CDR1 and CDR2: WSHSY, SAAADI. The length of the CDR3 is 12 residues. With 10 bases removed from V and 7 bases from J, the gap between germline ends came to 16 bases. CDR3 nucleotides: TGCGCCACCTCGTCCGTTAGTGTTGAAGCTTTCTTT. Translation: CATSSVSVEAFF.

This clonotype came up many times. V gene TRBV7-9 combines with J gene TRBJ2-3; 10 bases line up with TRBD2. Germline CDR1 SEHNR, CDR2 FQNEAQ (reference sequence). Germline trimming cut 4 bases from V and 0 bases from J; bases unmatched to any gene: 10. The CDR3 extends over 18 amino acids. The CDR3 here is CASSSTRTSGTSTDTQYF. The CDR3 nucleotides read TGTGCCAGCAGCTCGACCCGAACTAGCGGGACTAGCACAGATACGCAGTATTTT.

V gene TRBV12-5 combines with J gene TRBJ1-2; D possibly corresponds to TRBD1 (5 bases). There are 17 residues in the CDR3. The germline V gene encodes CDR1 LGHNT and CDR2 FRNRAP. The ends were cut back, 6 bases at V and 5 bases at J, with 25 bases in the middle. The CDR3, as DNA: TGTGCTAGTGGGCCCCCGGGGGGGAACACAGCGGTTTATGGCTACACCTTC. Its protein product is CASGPPGGNTAVYGYTF.

Many counts were recorded for this clonotype. V is TRBV7-9 and J is TRBJ2-7; 10 bases are a match to TRBD2. After removal of 5 bases from V and 0 bases from J, the junction contained 7 bases not matched to a gene. The germline V gene encodes CDR1 SEHNR and CDR2 FQNEAQ (reference sequence). The CDR3 is 16 residues long. The CDR3 loop is CASSLLGLAVSYEQYF. In DNA, the CDR3 is TGTGCCAGCAGCCTCCTTGGACTAGCGGTCTCCTACGAGCAGTACTTC.

This clonotype was seen only a few times. The gene calls are TRBV12-3 or TRBV12-4 and TRBJ2-3; 9 bases are a match to TRBD2. Trimming removed 10 bases from V and 1 base from J; junction bases left unmatched: 12. The CDR3 is 16 amino acids. Here the CDR3 reads CATIGGLAGRTDTQYF. In nucleotides, the CDR3 is TGTGCCACCATCGGTGGGCTAGCGGGACGCACAGATACGCAGTATTTT.

This clonotype was found many times. The rearrangement joins TRBV7-9 to TRBJ2-7; TRBD2 might be the D (5 bases). Deletions cut 1 base from V and 5 bases from J, with 12 bases between. The CDR3 loop spans 14 amino acids. Germline lookup yields CDR1 SEHNR and CDR2 FQNEAQ (reference sequence). The CDR3 here is CASSLGVGRNEQYF. In DNA, the CDR3 is TGTGCCAGCAGCTTAGGGGTAGGGAGAAACGAGCAGTACTTC.

This clonotype showed up just a few times. V and J are TRBV4-3 and TRBJ2-5, with TRBD1 matching 9 bases. The CDR3 length is 15 residues. Trimming removed 4 bases from V and 6 bases from J; junction bases left unmatched: 9. Germline V CDR1 and CDR2: LGHNA, YSLEER. In DNA, the CDR3 is TGCGCCAGCAGCCCCGAGGACAGGGGAGGACAGACCCAGTACTTC. Its protein product is CASSPEDRGGQTQYF.

The table lists this clonotype with a few counts. V usage is TRBV13 and J usage is TRBJ1-2; possibly TRBD1 for D (6 bases). Deletions cut 3 bases from V and 0 bases from J, with 14 bases between. From germline, CDR1 is PRHDT and CDR2 FYEKMQ (reference sequence). The CDR3 has 16 amino acids. In DNA, the CDR3 is TGTGCCAGCAGCTTGGGCAGGGGTCTTTCTAACTATGGCTACACCTTC. Protein sequence: CASSLGRGLSNYGYTF.

A word on this clonotype: This clone may be a read error of a much larger clone one base away. This chain connects TRBV10-3 to TRBJ2-1; 14 bases are a match to TRBD2. CDR3 length equals 19 residues. V gave up 4 bases and J gave up 3 bases; unmatched junction bases: 11. CDR1 is ENHRY and CDR2 is SYGVKD in the germline V gene. Here the CDR3 reads CAISGPTSGRALGYNEQFF. CDR3 DNA: TGTGCCATCAGTGGCCCGACTAGCGGGAGGGCCTTGGGCTACAATGAGCAGTTCTTC.

This clonotype appeared many times. The chain combines TRBV2 with TRBJ1-2; D is uncertain. Trimming pared 0 bases from V and 3 bases from J, leaving 5 bases between. Germline V lookup: CDR1 SNHLY, CDR2 FYNNEI. This CDR3 spans 13 amino acids. CDR3 amino acids: CASSEAGYYGYTF. DNA of the CDR3: TGTGCCAGCAGTGAAGCGGGGTACTATGGCTACACCTTC.

The chain couples TRBV30 to TRBJ1-2, with 9 positions matching TRBD1. Per the germline V gene, CDR1 is GTSNPN and CDR2 is SVGIG (reference sequence). CDR3 length: 17 residues. With 1 base clipped from V and 4 bases from J, the junction kept 13 bases outside the gene matches. CDR3 region: CAWSEGVSWTGVYGYTF. For the CDR3, the DNA is TGTGCCTGGAGTGAAGGGGTATCGTGGACAGGGGTCTATGGCTACACCTTC. Looking up the rest from reference TRBV30 and TRBJ1-2 gives the full variable domain: SQTIHQWPATLVQPVGSPLSLECTVEGTSNPNLYWYRQAAGRGLQLLFYSVGIGQISSEVPQNLSASRPQDRQFILSSKKLLLSDSGFYLCAWSEGVSWTGVYGYTFGSGTRLTVV.

The chain recombines TRBV7-6 with TRBJ2-7, with D uncertain. CDR1 SGHVS and CDR2 FNYEAQ come from the germline V gene. Trimming left V 2 bases short and J 2 bases short, with 7 bases between. The CDR3 loop spans 13 amino acids. CDR3 sequence (DNA): TGTGCCAGCAGCTTAAATGGGGCCTACGAGCAGTACTTC. This sequence encodes CASSLNGAYEQYF.